Given below is one TCR beta chain in context. This entry belongs to a study of blood T cell repertoires in COVID-19. On the study more broadly: There were acute and convalescent COVID-19 samples, and they came from the United States, Italy and Spain. PBMCs, B-cell-depleted T cells, or T cells provided the cDNA or gDNA that made up the material.

Germline loops: CDR1 SGHAT, CDR2 FQNNGV. V was pared by 1 base and J by 4 bases, with 5 bases between. CDR3 length: 12 amino acids. In the authors' workflow: The authors estimated nucleated cell counts from reference gene primer amplification. Assay: immunoSEQ multiplex PCR; the TCRdb copy retains only in-frame clones and omits some. V and J calls and clone size follow that table, whereas D and trimming were derived from the DNA. This table holds around 200,000 clones, roughly 76% found once. The source is a human donor in a cohort sampled during active COVID-19. Sequenced: peripheral blood. The chain is built from TRBV11-2 and TRBJ2-7; D is uncertain. The CDR3 here is CASSLALYEQYF. CDR3 bases: TGTGCCAGCAGCTTAGCTTTATACGAGCAGTACTTC.